This TCR beta chain emerged from a study of shared clonotypes between healthy human individuals. Findings and caveats of the study: The genetic and exposure-history diversity represented was limited by few donors.

CD4+ cells were split into CD45RA+ naive and CD45RA-negative memory subsets. Note on this clone: What it binds is not known.

In the study's own analysis: Junction-only sequences produced by ImmunoSEQ had no quality scores, so filtering differed. Sequencing used immunoSEQ multiplex PCR; TCRdb keeps in-frame clones, though not all of them. V and J calls and clone size come straight from that table; D and trimming were deduced from the DNA. The profile shows over a million clones, about 77% of them singletons. After removal of 1 base from V and 6 bases from J, the junction contained 8 bases not matched to a gene. The CDR3 contains 17 residues. Germline loops: CDR1 SGHDT, CDR2 YYEEEE. The chain employs TRBV5-6 and TRBJ1-6; 9 bases agree with TRBD1. The sequence was obtained from a young man in good health. Sequenced input: memory CD4+ T cells sorted from blood. Subset specified: CD45RA-negative fraction. CDR3 sequence: CASSLRTTGGSNSPLHF. DNA of the CDR3: TGTGCCAGCAGCTTGAGAACGACAGGGGGTAGTAATTCACCCCTCCACTTT.